The rows below give T cell receptor beta chains drawn from one sample of a study of preoperative IRX-2 immunotherapy in early breast cancer. Measured with immunoSEQ multiplex PCR; TCRdb has only the in-frame clones, and not every one. This sample has about 98,000 clones, with roughly 90% found just once. This specimen consisted of tumor tissue, obtained after IRX-2 immunotherapy. The receptors here all came from a human donor with breast cancer. CDR3s include the opening cysteine and the closing phenylalanine or tryptophan. The order of the fields is J gene, V gene, clone size, D gene, CDR3 protein, CDR3 DNA. The D gene is left open where the match is weak. Clone size is stated in some rows and not others, as once, few, many or a class when expanded.

TRBJ1-5 | TRBV11-3 | - | - | CASSLDLDSYSNQPQHF | TGTGCCAGCAGCCTAGACTTGGACAGCTATAGCAATCAGCCCCAGCATTTT
TRBJ2-1 | TRBV5-1 | - | TRBD2 | CASSSLLAPVLGEQFF | TGCGCCAGCAGCTCACTACTAGCGCCGGTTCTAGGGGAGCAGTTCTTC
TRBJ1-3 | TRBV6-8 | - | - | CASSLRGIRGNTIYF | TGTGCCAGCAGTTTGAGAGGGATAAGAGGAAACACCATATATTTT
TRBJ2-5 | TRBV7-7 | few | - | CASSLEGPWETQYF | TGTGCCAGCAGCTTAGAGGGTCCCTGGGAGACCCAGTACTTC
TRBJ1-5 | TRBV9 | - | - | CASSAGQSGEHNQPQHF | TGTGCCAGCAGCGCCGGACAGTCGGGGGAGCACAATCAGCCCCAGCATTTT
TRBJ2-7 | TRBV18 | - | TRBD1 | CASSPETGKNEQYF | TGTGCCAGCTCACCAGAGACAGGGAAGAACGAGCAGTACTTC
TRBJ1-5 | TRBV6-8 | - | TRBD1 | CASSPGTVGEGAQHF | TGTGCCAGCAGTCCTGGGACAGTAGGGGAAGGGGCCCAGCATTTT
TRBJ1-1 | TRBV15 | - | - | CATSRPLTYTEAFF | TGTGCCACCAGCAGACCCCTGACTTACACTGAAGCTTTCTTT
TRBJ2-1 | TRBV7-4 | - | TRBD1 | CASSLDRVGNEQFF | TGTGCCAGCAGCTTGGACAGGGTGGGGAATGAGCAGTTCTTC
TRBJ2-3 | TRBV18 | - | - | CASSQGSTDTQYF | TGTGCCAGCTCGCAAGGGAGCACAGATACGCAGTATTTT
TRBJ1-1 | TRBV6-8 | - | TRBD1 | CASRTGTGGNVDEAFF | TGTGCCAGCAGGACCGGGACAGGGGGTAACGTGGATGAAGCTTTCTTT
TRBJ2-1 | TRBV7-7 | - | - | CASSKLAASYNEQFF | TGTGCCAGCAGCAAACTGGCAGCCTCCTACAATGAGCAGTTCTTC
TRBJ1-1 | TRBV5-1 | - | - | CASSLVGARDTEAFF | TGCGCCAGCAGCTTGGTGGGGGCAAGGGACACTGAAGCTTTCTTT
TRBJ1-1 | TRBV19 | - | - | CASSTPPDRLNTEAFF | TGTGCCAGTAGTACGCCCCCCGACAGGTTGAACACTGAAGCTTTCTTT
TRBJ1-4 | TRBV11-3 | few | - | CASSLTPQGRQVGEKLFF | TGTGCCAGCAGCTTGACCCCACAGGGTCGGCAGGTCGGGGAAAAACTGTTTTTT
TRBJ2-3 | TRBV14 | - | TRBD2 | CASSLAGGPQHTQYF | TGTGCCAGCAGCCTAGCGGGGGGACCACAACATACGCAGTATTTT
TRBJ1-4 | TRBV5-1 | - | - | CASSLAGMGEKLFF | TGCGCCAGCAGCTTGGCAGGGATGGGTGAAAAACTGTTTTTT
TRBJ2-7 | TRBV28 | - | - | CASSTGGISSYEQYF | TGTGCCAGCAGTACTGGCGGCATTAGCTCCTACGAGCAGTACTTC
TRBJ1-2 | TRBV7-6 | - | TRBD1 | CASIEGQGWYGYTF | TGTGCCAGCATCGAGGGACAGGGATGGTATGGCTACACCTTC
TRBJ2-7 | TRBV10-1 | - | TRBD1 | CASSDGQGYNEQYF | TGCGCCAGCAGTGATGGACAGGGGTACAACGAGCAGTACTTC
TRBJ2-3 | TRBV19 | - | TRBD2 | CASSLQASGRGDTQYF | TGTGCCAGTAGTCTTCAGGCTAGCGGGAGAGGAGATACGCAGTATTTT
TRBJ2-1 | TRBV14 | - | - | CASSQDSRQGYNEQFF | TGTGCCAGCAGCCAAGATTCACGGCAGGGTTACAATGAGCAGTTCTTC
TRBJ1-3 | TRBV29-1 | - | - | CSVEENPGNTIYF | TGCAGCGTTGAGGAAAATCCCGGAAACACCATATATTTT
TRBJ1-5 | TRBV7-1 | - | - | CASSERYSNQPQHF | TGTGCCAGCAGCGAGAGGTATAGCAATCAGCCCCAGCATTTT
TRBJ1-3 | TRBV28 | - | - | CASSTGLSGNTIYF | TGTGCCAGCAGTACGGGGCTCTCTGGAAACACCATATATTTT
TRBJ1-5 | TRBV28 | few | - | CASRDRETQPQHF | TGTGCCAGCAGGGACCGGGAGACTCAGCCCCAGCATTTT
TRBJ2-6 | TRBV7-1 | - | - | CATTPTVSGANVLTF | TGTGCTACCACGCCGACAGTCTCTGGGGCCAACGTCCTGACTTTC
TRBJ1-3 | TRBV6-8 | - | - | CASSDNVNSGNTIYF | TGTGCCAGCAGTGATAACGTGAACTCTGGAAACACCATATATTTT
TRBJ2-1 | TRBV29-1 | once | TRBD2 | CSAEAGGPYNEQFF | TGCAGCGCCGAAGCGGGAGGCCCATACAATGAGCAGTTCTTC
TRBJ1-1 | TRBV14 | - | - | CASSQGRTTEAFF | TGTGCCAGCAGCCAGGGGAGAACAACTGAAGCTTTCTTT
TRBJ1-4 | TRBV28 | - | - | CASSLPGEQTTLFF | TGTGCCAGCAGTTTACCCGGGGAGCAAACGACCCTGTTTTTT
TRBJ2-2 | TRBV5-1 | - | TRBD1 | CASSPGTGNGGELFF | TGCGCCAGCAGCCCAGGGACAGGGAACGGCGGGGAGCTGTTTTTT
TRBJ1-5 | TRBV28 | few | - | CASSSLNQPQHF | TGTGCCAGCAGTTCCCTAAATCAGCCCCAGCATTTT
TRBJ2-1 | TRBV23-1 | - | TRBD2 | CASSLGGSTYNEQFF | TGCGCCAGCAGCCTCGGGGGGTCTACTTACAATGAGCAGTTCTTC
TRBJ1-5 | TRBV28 | - | TRBD1 | CASSFGLAGGGQPQHF | TGTGCCAGCAGTTTTGGACTGGCAGGGGGCGGTCAGCCCCAGCATTTT
TRBJ1-5 | TRBV6-8 | - | - | CASSAGEQPQHF | TGTGCCAGCAGTGCGGGAGAGCAGCCCCAGCATTTT
TRBJ1-5 | TRBV19 | - | - | CASSIAPSNQPQHF | TGTGCCAGTAGTATAGCCCCTAGCAATCAGCCCCAGCATTTT
TRBJ1-2 | TRBV19 | - | - | CASSMGGTYGYTF | TGTGCCAGTAGTATGGGCGGGACCTATGGCTACACCTTC
TRBJ1-2 | TRBV6-8 | once | - | CASSTQTDSYGYTF | TGTGCCAGCAGTACCCAGACGGACTCCTATGGCTACACCTTC
TRBJ2-2 | TRBV19 | - | - | CASSIVFPGGELFF | TGTGCCAGTAGTATAGTTTTTCCGGGTGGGGAGCTGTTTTTT
TRBJ2-1 | TRBV2 | - | - | CASSERIRAGEQFF | TGTGCCAGCAGCGAAAGGATCAGGGCGGGTGAGCAGTTCTTC
TRBJ2-3 | TRBV28 | - | - | CASSLDLEDTQYF | TGTGCCAGCAGTTTGGATTTGGAAGATACGCAGTATTTT
TRBJ2-3 | TRBV5-1 | - | TRBD2 | CASSLGLAEDTDTQYF | TGCGCCAGCAGCTTAGGACTAGCGGAAGACACAGATACGCAGTATTTT
TRBJ1-5 | TRBV10-2 | - | - | CASSEFRGVSNQPQHF | TGCGCCAGCAGTGAGTTTCGGGGGGTAAGCAATCAGCCCCAGCATTTT
TRBJ2-1 | TRBV19 | - | TRBD2 | CASSAGGPGEQFF | TGTGCCAGTAGTGCGGGAGGGCCGGGGGAGCAGTTCTTC
TRBJ2-7 | TRBV7-5 | - | - | CASSRGQGAYEQYF | TGTGCCAGCAGCCGCGGACAGGGGGCCTACGAGCAGTACTTC
TRBJ1-3 | TRBV28 | - | - | CASSPRRFSGNTIYF | TGTGCCAGCAGCCCCCGTCGGTTCTCTGGAAACACCATATATTTT
TRBJ1-1 | TRBV12-5 | - | TRBD1 | CASTPGSGQGARTEAFF | TGTGCCAGCACCCCTGGCTCGGGACAGGGGGCACGCACTGAAGCTTTCTTT
TRBJ1-1 | TRBV5-1 | - | - | CASSLVEDNTEAFF | TGCGCCAGCAGCTTGGTGGAAGATAACACTGAAGCTTTCTTT
TRBJ2-1 | TRBV19 | - | - | CASSKDPDPRAEQFF | TGTGCCAGTAGTAAGGACCCGGACCCGCGCGCTGAGCAGTTCTTC
TRBJ2-2 | TRBV19 | - | TRBD1 | CASSPANRGRNTGELFF | TGTGCCAGTAGCCCGGCGAACAGGGGGCGTAACACCGGGGAGCTGTTTTTT
TRBJ1-6 | TRBV22-1 | - | - | CATEHTFPGCSPLHF | TGTGCCACCGAACATACTTTTCCAGGGTGTTCACCCCTCCACTTT
TRBJ2-7 | TRBV28 | - | - | CASSLPRVQGQWKQYF | TGTGCCAGCAGTTTACCTCGGGTCCAGGGTCAATGGAAGCAGTACTTC
TRBJ1-2 | TRBV6-8 | - | - | CASSYISNYGYTF | TGTGCCAGCTCCTACATTTCTAACTATGGCTACACCTTC
TRBJ2-7 | TRBV12-2 | - | - | CATAGPVRDELPYEQYF | TGTGCCACGGCGGGGCCGGTCCGGGACGAATTACCCTACGAGCAGTACTTC